This T cell receptor beta chain originates from a study of cytomegalovirus exposure and HLA in healthy donors. PCR primers comprised 60 Vbeta and 13 Jbeta primers. Method: immunoSEQ multiplex PCR; TCRdb's copy keeps in-frame clones and lacks some. The sample has over 150,000 clones; about four fifths are singletons. Sequencing was performed on PBMCs. This clonotype was obtained from a boy aged 2 to 10 in good health and CMV-seronegative.

In DNA form, the CDR3 reads TGTGCCACCCAGAGGGTAGGGAGTGGCACCGGGGAGCTGTTTTTT. Protein sequence: CATQRVGSGTGELFF. The V gene is TRBV6-1, the J gene TRBJ2-2; maybe TRBD2 (5 bases). This CDR3 contains 15 residues. V was shortened by 10 bases and J by 4 bases, with 19 bases between the two germline ends. Germline lookup yields CDR1 MNHNS and CDR2 SASEGT.